One and the same sample provided the 30 T cell receptor beta chains below, sequenced in a study of OX40 agonist ivuxolimab in advanced cancers. Libraries were constructed by the immunoSEQ multiplex PCR assay. In TCRdb, the immuneACCESS table is reduced to in-frame sequences with V and J assigned. These tables do not hold every clone; where another copy was compared, an unresolved V gene accounts for under half, and the others remain unexplained. Recorded for this sample are tens of thousands of clones; roughly 85% of them occurred a single time. Clones ranked in the top ten supply roughly 2% of the sample. The sample was CD4+ or CD8+ T cells sorted from blood, taken in a trial of the OX40 agonist ivuxolimab. These receptors came from an adult with an advanced solid tumor such as melanoma, head and neck, liver or kidney cancer.

The CDR3 sequence is CASSFSGDPHEQYF. In nucleotides, the CDR3 is TGTGCCAGCAGCTTCTCAGGGGATCCCCACGAGCAGTACTTC. The rearrangement links TRBV9 to TRBJ2-7, with a tentative D call TRBD1 (6 bases). Per germline, CDR1 SGDLS and CDR2 YYNGEE. V lost 4 bases, J lost 5 bases, and 16 bases lay in between. The CDR3 consists of 14 residues.

The chain employs TRBV19 and TRBJ2-1, with TRBD1 as a possible D gene (6 bases). Trimming pared 4 bases from V and 3 bases from J, leaving 16 bases between. Germline V CDR1 and CDR2: LNHDA, SQIVND (reference sequence). The CDR3 covers 16 residues. The CDR3, as DNA: TGTGCCAGTAGTAAGGGCACCGGGACAAGCTACAATGAGCAGTTCTTC. It encodes CASSKGTGTSYNEQFF. Full variable domain (missing parts from reference TRBV19 and TRBJ2-1): DGGITQSPKYLFRKEGQNVTLSCEQNLNHDAMYWYRQDPGQGLRLIYYSQIVNDFQKGDIAEGYSVSREKKESFPLTVTSAQKNPTAFYLCASSKGTGTSYNEQFFGPGTRLTVL.

J is TRBJ1-1 and V is TRBV18, with D unresolved. Germline CDR1 is KGHSH and CDR2 is LQKENI. V dropped 2 bases and J dropped 5 bases, with 12 bases sitting between them. The CDR3 is made up of 14 amino acids. In DNA, the CDR3 is TGTGCCAGCTCACCAGGAAATAGAGGGACTGAAGCTTTCTTT. Translating it yields CASSPGNRGTEAFF. Together with reference TRBV18 and TRBJ1-1, the CDR3 gives the full variable domain: NAGVMQNPRHLVRRRGQEARLRCSPMKGHSHVYWYRQLPEEGLKFMVYLQKENIIDESGMPKERFSAEFPKEGPSILRIQQVVRGDSAAYFCASSPGNRGTEAFFGQGTRLTVV.

The J gene is TRBJ1-4, the V gene TRBV5-1; the D is unclear. This CDR3 has 15 amino acids. Trimming stripped 0 bases from V and 8 bases from J, with 14 bases between. From germline, CDR1 is SGHRS and CDR2 YFSETQ. The CDR3 DNA reads as TGCGCCAGCAGCTTGGAGCGGGGAATTGGGGAAAAACTGTTTTTT. Translating gives CASSLERGIGEKLFF. The variable domain in full, with the rest retrieved from reference TRBV5-1 and TRBJ1-4, is KAGVTQTPRYLIKTRGQQVTLSCSPISGHRSVSWYQQTPGQGLQFLFEYFSETQRNKGNFPGRFSGRQFSNSRSEMNVSTLELGDSALYLCASSLERGIGEKLFFGSGTQLSVL.

The V call is TRBV5-1, the J call TRBJ2-4, with a tentative D call TRBD1 (5 bases). The CDR3 is 20 residues long. V was pared by 0 bases and J by 2 bases, with 24 bases between. Germline V gives CDR1 SGHRS, CDR2 YFSETQ. CDR3 amino acids: CASSLAFLFVRDSSKNIQYF. CDR3 coding DNA: TGCGCCAGCAGCTTGGCATTTTTGTTCGTCAGGGATTCTTCCAAAAACATTCAGTACTTC. Variable domain in full (rest from reference TRBV5-1 and TRBJ2-4): KAGVTQTPRYLIKTRGQQVTLSCSPISGHRSVSWYQQTPGQGLQFLFEYFSETQRNKGNFPGRFSGRQFSNSRSEMNVSTLELGDSALYLCASSLAFLFVRDSSKNIQYFGAGTRLSVL.

Here the CDR3 DNA reads TGTGCCATCACTAGGGTAAAGACGGATACGCAGTATTTT. Translated, it gives CAITRVKTDTQYF. The chain recombines TRBV10-3 with TRBJ2-3; D not resolved. This CDR3 spans 13 amino acids. V shed 7 bases and J shed 6 bases, with 14 bases lying between them. Germline V gene lookup returns CDR1 ENHRY and CDR2 SYGVKD.

J is TRBJ1-5 and V is TRBV4-2; D may be TRBD1 (6 bases). This CDR3 spans 15 amino acids. CDR1 and CDR2 (germline): LGHNA, YNFKEQ. With 3 bases removed from V and 2 bases from J, the gap between germline ends came to 11 bases. The CDR3 bases are TGTGCCAGCAGCCATTACAGGGATGGCAATCAGCCCCAGCATTTT. Translating gives CASSHYRDGNQPQHF.

This chain links TRBV29-1 with TRBJ2-3; D gene unclear. Trimming left V 2 bases short and J 1 base short, with 7 bases between. Per germline, CDR1 SQVTM and CDR2 ANQGSEA. This CDR3 has 13 residues. CDR3 nucleotides: TGCAGCGTTGAAACGGTCGGCACAGATACGCAGTATTTT. Amino acid sequence: CSVETVGTDTQYF.

The genes are TRBV9 and TRBJ2-5, with TRBD2 matching over 9 bases. Germline values: CDR1 SGDLS, CDR2 YYNGEE. The CDR3 totals 17 residues. V shed 2 bases, J shed 0 bases, and the junction held 8 bases outside the gene matches. The CDR3 DNA sequence: TGTGCCAGCAGCGTTAGAGGCAGCGGGGGGTACCAAGAGACCCAGTACTTC. Translation gives CASSVRGSGGYQETQYF. Looking up the rest from reference TRBV9 and TRBJ2-5 gives the full variable domain: DSGVTQTPKHLITATGQRVTLRCSPRSGDLSVYWYQQSLDQGLQFLIQYYNGEERAKGNILERFSAQQFPDLHSELNLSSLELGDSALYFCASSVRGSGGYQETQYFGPGTRLLVL.

The DNA for the CDR3 is TGCGCCAGCAGCCAACTAGCCCATGACGCGACCCAGTACTTC. Its translation is CASSQLAHDATQYF. The chain recombines TRBV4-1 with TRBJ2-5; a possible D gene is TRBD2 (5 bases). Between the trimmed V and J ends, which lost 2 bases and 7 bases, there was a span of 14 bases. This CDR3 comprises 14 residues. Germline values: CDR1 MGHRA, CDR2 YSYEKL.

This clone was seen only once. The J gene is TRBJ1-5, the V gene TRBV14; a weak D match, TRBD1 (6 bases). V was trimmed by 0 bases and J by 5 bases, leaving 17 bases between them. This CDR3 contains 17 residues. Germline V CDR1 and CDR2: SGHDN, FVKESK. The CDR3 loop reads CASSQEWWDNFYQPQHF. Written as DNA, the CDR3 is TGTGCCAGCAGCCAAGAGTGGTGGGACAATTTTTATCAGCCCCAGCATTTT.

V and J are TRBV4-1 and TRBJ2-1; D is perhaps TRBD2 (7 bases). Trimming took off 0 bases at V and 2 bases at J, with 20 bases between the two ends. CDR3 length equals 19 residues. Per germline, CDR1 MGHRA and CDR2 YSYEKL. CDR3 coding DNA: TGCGCCAGCAGCCAAGATAGGGGGGGGGCCTTGTTCGCCTACAATGAGCAGTTCTTC. This sequence encodes CASSQDRGGALFAYNEQFF.

As DNA, the CDR3 is TGTGCCAGCACACGGGCAGGGGCTAACTATGGCTACACCTTC. It translates to CASTRAGANYGYTF. This chain connects TRBV7-2 to TRBJ1-2, with a possible D match to TRBD1 (6 bases). Germline assignment: CDR1 SGHTA and CDR2 FQGNSA. The CDR3 totals 14 residues. V was pared by 7 bases and J by 0 bases, with 12 bases between.

The V and J genes are TRBV7-2 and TRBJ2-7, with TRBD1 identical over 8 bases. The CDR3 is 14 amino acids. V trimming: 5 bases; J trimming: 2 bases; junction bases outside the gene matches: 5. Germline V gene data show CDR1 as SGHTA and CDR2 as FQGNSA. Here the CDR3 reads CASSPGQGPYEQYF. The CDR3 bases are TGTGCCAGCAGCCCAGGACAGGGTCCCTACGAGCAGTACTTC.

J is TRBJ1-2 and V is TRBV7-3, with 10 nucleotides matching TRBD1. The trim removed 4 bases at V and 6 bases at J, leaving 14 bases unmatched. Germline lookup yields CDR1 SGHTA and CDR2 FQGTGA. The CDR3 is 17 residues long. The CDR3 spells CASSSQPAQGTGDGYTF. The CDR3 nucleotides read TGTGCCAGCAGCTCCCAACCCGCCCAAGGGACAGGGGATGGCTACACCTTC.

The J gene is TRBJ2-5, the V gene TRBV5-1; 11 nucleotides agree with TRBD2. The V segment lost 4 bases and the J segment 1 base; nucleotides outside the gene matches: 6. Germline V gene sequence: CDR1 SGHRS, CDR2 YFSETQ. The CDR3 loop spans 16 amino acids. The CDR3 protein is CASSLRTSGLQETQYF. DNA for the CDR3: TGCGCCAGCAGCCTGCGGACTAGCGGGCTCCAAGAGACCCAGTACTTC.

The chain links TRBV5-8 to TRBJ2-5, with 13 bases identical to TRBD2. CDR3 length equals 16 residues. Germline-derived CDR1 and CDR2 are SGHTS and YDEGEE. The J segment lost 4 bases and the V segment lost 4 bases, leaving 7 bases of the junction unmatched. The CDR3 nucleotides are TGTGCCAGCAGCCGCGGGACTAGCGGGGAGGGAGAGACCCAGTACTTC. Translated: CASSRGTSGEGETQYF.

This chain links TRBV6-1 with TRBJ1-4; 7 bases are a match to TRBD1. V lost 3 bases and J lost 5; bases outside the gene matches: 6. Germline CDR1 MNHNS, CDR2 SASEGT. The CDR3 spans 15 residues. As DNA, the CDR3 is TGTGCCAGCAGTGATTCACAGGGGCCGAATGAAAAACTGTTTTTT. Amino acids: CASSDSQGPNEKLFF.

The rearrangement links TRBV5-1 to TRBJ2-7; TRBD1 might be the D (5 bases). Germline V gene sequence: CDR1 SGHRS, CDR2 YFSETQ. This CDR3 is built from 15 residues. The V gene lost 5 bases and the J gene lost 3 bases, with 18 bases spanning the gap. CDR3 protein: CASSKGSRTLYEQYF. For the CDR3, the DNA is TGCGCCAGCAGTAAGGGGTCCCGAACTCTCTACGAGCAGTACTTC.

The gene calls are TRBV6-5 and TRBJ1-5; the D gene is possibly TRBD1 (6 bases). V was clipped by 4 bases and J by 5 bases, with 15 bases between them. Germline lookup yields CDR1 MNHEY and CDR2 SVGAGI. This CDR3 is 15 amino acids long. In DNA form, the CDR3 reads TGTGCCAGCAGTTCCACAGGGATGGGAGATCAGCCCCAGCATTTT. It yields the protein CASSSTGMGDQPQHF.

This rearrangement joins TRBV5-4 to TRBJ2-3; TRBD2 is a possible D gene (6 bases). CDR1 and CDR2 from the germline V gene are SGHNT and YYREEE (reference sequence). Between the trimmed V and J ends, which lost 3 bases and 6 bases, there was a span of 14 bases. The CDR3 length is 14 residues. CDR3 loop: CASSSGTSPDTQYF. As DNA, the CDR3 is TGTGCCAGCAGCTCCGGGACTTCCCCGGATACGCAGTATTTT.

The chain uses TRBV19 and TRBJ2-6, with D possibly called TRBD1 or TRBD2 (5 bases each). Germline CDR1 is LNHDA and CDR2 is SQIVND (reference sequence). The CDR3 sequence is 19 residues long. V lost 8 bases and J 4 bases, leaving 27 bases between the germline ends. The chain's CDR3 is CASSDLKRGGHAGANVLTF. The DNA of the CDR3 is TGTGCCAGTTCCGATCTAAAGAGGGGTGGACATGCCGGGGCCAACGTCCTGACTTTC.

The rearrangement uses TRBV5-4 and TRBJ1-2; D is unresolved. V was trimmed by 1 base and J by 8 bases, leaving 9 bases between them. The length of the CDR3 is 12 residues. Per the germline V gene, CDR1 is SGHNT and CDR2 is YYREEE (reference sequence). CDR3 bases: TGTGCCAGCAGCTTGTGGGGAGACGGCTACACCTTC. Residues: CASSLWGDGYTF.

The genes are TRBV6-5 and TRBJ2-1; 9 bases map to TRBD2. There are 10 residues in the CDR3. CDR1 and CDR2 from the germline V gene are MNHEY and SVGAGI. Trimming removed 11 bases from V and 13 bases from J; junction bases left unmatched: 6. This CDR3 reads CAAGGRTQFF. The CDR3 nucleotides are TGTGCCGCGGGGGGGAGGACCCAGTTCTTC.

V gene TRBV12-5 combines with J gene TRBJ2-2; 7 positions match TRBD1. The J segment lost 6 bases and the V segment lost 3 bases, leaving 10 bases of the junction unmatched. The CDR3 has 16 residues. CDR1 is LGHNT and CDR2 is FRNRAP in the germline V gene. In DNA, the CDR3 is TGTGCTAGTGGTTTCCGACAGGGCTTTGTAGCCGGGGAGCTGTTTTTT. Its protein is CASGFRQGFVAGELFF.

This chain connects TRBV7-2 to TRBJ1-1; possible D gene TRBD1, 5 bases. The CDR3 spans 15 residues. V was pared by 5 bases and J by 5 bases, with 18 bases between. Germline V CDR1 and CDR2: SGHTA, FQGNSA. The CDR3 sequence: CASSLPQGLLTEAFF. In DNA, the CDR3 is TGTGCCAGCAGCCTCCCGCAGGGTCTTTTGACTGAAGCTTTCTTT. The whole variable domain, filled in from reference TRBV7-2 and TRBJ1-1, reads GAGVSQSPSNKVTEKGKDVELRCDPISGHTALYWYRQSLGQGLEFLIYFQGNSAPDKSGLPSDRFSAERTGGSVSTLTIQRTQQEDSAVYLCASSLPQGLLTEAFFGQGTRLTVV.

This clone was counted a few times. The V and J genes are TRBV19 and TRBJ1-2, with TRBD1 matching over 8 bases. The length of the CDR3 is 12 residues. Looked up from germline, CDR1 is LNHDA and CDR2 is SQIVND (reference sequence). Losses at the gene ends were 8 bases for V and 8 bases for J; bases not matched to a gene: 7. CDR3: CASVDRGWGYTF. CDR3 coding DNA: TGTGCCAGTGTCGACAGGGGCTGGGGCTACACCTTC.

This clone has a single count. The rearrangement joins TRBV19 to TRBJ1-1; TRBD1 matches 7 bases. The CDR3 runs to 15 residues. Germline CDR1 is LNHDA and CDR2 is SQIVND (reference sequence). Trimming removed 5 bases from V and 0 bases from J; junction bases left unmatched: 6. The CDR3 coding sequence is TGTGCCAGTAGTGTCCGACAGGGCATGAACACTGAAGCTTTCTTT. It codes for CASSVRQGMNTEAFF.

J is TRBJ1-5 and V is TRBV6-5; possibly TRBD1 for D (5 bases). This CDR3 is 13 amino acids long. CDR1 and CDR2 (germline): MNHEY, SVGAGI. V shed 5 bases and J shed 7 bases, with 12 bases lying between them. CDR3 loop: CASSLLSGQPQHF. CDR3 nucleotide sequence: TGTGCCAGCAGTCTCCTCTCAGGGCAGCCCCAGCATTTT.

The rearrangement joins TRBV5-4 to TRBJ2-5, with 8 nucleotides matching TRBD2. CDR1 and CDR2 (germline): SGHNT, YYREEE (reference sequence). The CDR3 runs 16 residues. J gave up 2 bases and V 1 base, and 7 bases lay outside the gene matches. Written as DNA, the CDR3 is TGTGCCAGCAGCTTGTTTAGCGGGGCCGATCAAGAGACCCAGTACTTC. Translated, it gives CASSLFSGADQETQYF.